These 17 T cell receptor beta chains came from one sample sequenced in a study of blood T cell repertoires in COVID-19. Libraries were prepared by immunoSEQ multiplex PCR; TCRdb keeps only in-frame clonotypes and omits some of them. The sample includes approximately 110,000 clones, approximately 90% of them seen just once. The specimen sequenced was peripheral blood. Every receptor here comes from a woman over 75 with acute or convalescent COVID-19.

The chain carries TRBV5-1 and TRBJ1-2; 8 positions agree with TRBD1. Trimming took 0 bases from V and 7 from J; bases not matched to a gene: 2. There are 13 residues in the CDR3. Per germline, CDR1 SGHRS and CDR2 YFSETQ. CDR3 sequence reads: CASSLAGQAGYTF. In DNA form, the CDR3 reads TGCGCCAGCAGCTTGGCGGGACAGGCTGGCTACACCTTC.

The chain carries TRBV19 and TRBJ2-2, with D possibly TRBD2 on 6 matching bases. The germline V gene has CDR1 LNHDA and CDR2 SQIVND (reference sequence). The CDR3 spans 16 residues. V shed 4 bases and J shed 0 bases, with 12 bases lying between them. The CDR3 region is CASSRRGLANTGELFF. CDR3 coding DNA: TGTGCCAGTAGTAGGAGGGGCCTAGCGAACACCGGGGAGCTGTTTTTT.

This chain connects TRBV25-1 to TRBJ2-7; D possibly corresponds to TRBD2 (5 bases). The germline V gene encodes CDR1 MGHDK and CDR2 SYGVNS. V was pared by 6 bases and J by 5 bases, with 14 bases between. The CDR3 sequence is 13 residues long. CDR3: CASSPRLGNEQYF. In nucleotides, the CDR3 is TGTGCCAGCAGCCCCCGTCTCGGGAACGAGCAGTACTTC.

This chain uses TRBV9 with TRBJ2-3; a weak D match, TRBD2 (7 bases). This CDR3 spans 15 amino acids. V lost 0 bases and J lost 5, with 13 bases in between. CDR1 and CDR2 from the germline V gene are SGDLS and YYNGEE. The CDR3 sequence is CASSVGGGGLDTQYF. DNA for the CDR3: TGTGCCAGCAGCGTAGGGGGAGGGGGGCTAGATACGCAGTATTTT. The full variable domain, with the rest looked up from reference TRBV9 and TRBJ2-3, is DSGVTQTPKHLITATGQRVTLRCSPRSGDLSVYWYQQSLDQGLQFLIQYYNGEERAKGNILERFSAQQFPDLHSELNLSSLELGDSALYFCASSVGGGGLDTQYFGPGTRLTVL.

The gene calls are TRBV19 and TRBJ1-2; 8 bases map to TRBD1. Germline values: CDR1 LNHDA, CDR2 SQIVND (reference sequence). J was trimmed by 3 bases and V by 9 bases; bases with no gene match: 9. CDR3 length: 14 residues. The CDR3: CASLLGQGDYGYTF. CDR3 nucleotide sequence: TGTGCCAGCCTCCTCGGACAGGGTGACTATGGCTACACCTTC.

The V gene is TRBV19, the J gene TRBJ2-2; maybe TRBD1 (6 bases). V lost 3 bases, J lost 0 bases, and 17 bases lay in between. This CDR3 spans 18 amino acids. CDR1 and CDR2 from the germline V gene are LNHDA and SQIVND (reference sequence). CDR3 coding DNA: TGTGCCAGTAGTATTAGGGTGGTAGGGACACCGAACACCGGGGAGCTGTTTTTT. It encodes CASSIRVVGTPNTGELFF.

Concerning this clone itself: The sample holds other DNA sequences that translate to the same CDR3. The chain uses TRBV19 and TRBJ2-2; D perhaps matches TRBD1 (6 bases). Germline V lookup: CDR1 LNHDA, CDR2 SQIVND (reference sequence). Deletions cut 3 bases from V and 5 bases from J, with 13 bases between. This CDR3 is built from 15 residues. The CDR3 loop reads CASSIGGRRTGELFF. In nucleotides, the CDR3 is TGTGCCAGTAGTATTGGGGGCCGGAGAACCGGGGAGCTGTTTTTT. The full variable domain, completed using reference TRBV19 and TRBJ2-2, is DGGITQSPKYLFRKEGQNVTLSCEQNLNHDAMYWYRQDPGQGLRLIYYSQIVNDFQKGDIAEGYSVSREKKESFPLTVTSAQKNPTAFYLCASSIGGRRTGELFFGEGSRLTVL.

V and J are TRBV19 and TRBJ2-3, with 8 nucleotides matching TRBD1. Germline V lookup: CDR1 LNHDA, CDR2 SQIVND (reference sequence). The CDR3 runs to 15 residues. J gave up 6 bases and V 3 bases, and 8 bases lay outside the gene matches. The DNA of the CDR3 is TGTGCCAGTAGTATGGGACAGGCCTTTTGGGATACGCAGTATTTT. Translating it yields CASSMGQAFWDTQYF.

In its sample, this clone was seen once. CDR3 nucleotide sequence: TGTGCCAGCAGGACTATCTCAGGACAGGGATCTGGGGCCAACGTCCTGACTTTC. Translation: CASRTISGQGSGANVLTF. This chain links TRBV2 with TRBJ2-6; 8 bases are shared with TRBD1. The germline CDR1 and CDR2 sequences are SNHLY and FYNNEI. V lost 6 bases to trimming and J lost 1 base; unmatched junction nucleotides: 11. CDR3 length: 18 residues.

J is TRBJ2-5 and V is TRBV10-2; 8 bases match TRBD2. This CDR3 has 14 residues. J lost 4 bases, V lost 7 bases, and 8 bases had no gene match. CDR1 is WSHSY and CDR2 is SAAADI in the germline V gene. CDR3 sequence (DNA): TGCGCCAGCACCAACGGGGGGGCCGCAGAGACCCAGTACTTC. Protein product: CASTNGGAAETQYF.

The count of this clone is one. The gene calls are TRBV3-1 (or the pseudogene TRBV3-2) and TRBJ2-5; the D gene is possibly TRBD2 (5 bases). Trimming removed 1 base from V and 7 bases from J, with 10 bases in between. Germline CDR1 LGHDT, CDR2 YNNKEL (reference sequence). This CDR3 comprises 13 residues. The CDR3 sequence: CASSQGSAGTQYF. In nucleotides, the CDR3 is TGTGCCAGCAGCCAAGGAAGCGCGGGGACCCAGTACTTC.

This clone was observed once. The rearrangement links TRBV29-1 to TRBJ1-1; possible D gene TRBD1, 6 bases. The germline V gene has CDR1 SQVTM and CDR2 ANQGSEA. The CDR3 totals 17 residues. V lost 4 bases, J lost 3 bases, and 24 bases lay in between. The CDR3 loop reads CSVVPYKTQGRHTEAFF. The DNA of the CDR3 is TGCAGCGTTGTTCCCTATAAGACACAGGGCAGGCACACTGAAGCTTTCTTT.

The rearrangement links TRBV19 to TRBJ2-3; possibly TRBD1 for D (6 bases). V lost 0 bases and J 8 bases, leaving 15 bases between the germline ends. Germline lookup yields CDR1 LNHDA and CDR2 SQIVND (reference sequence). The CDR3 runs to 15 residues. CDR3 DNA sequence: TGTGCCAGTAGTATAGATAGTACAGGGTGGGTTACGCAGTATTTT. It codes for CASSIDSTGWVTQYF.

The chain carries TRBV6-6 and TRBJ1-4; no clear D gene. Germline V gene sequence: CDR1 MNHNY, CDR2 SVGAGI (reference sequence). The CDR3 totals 12 residues. V was trimmed by 0 bases and J by 8 bases, leaving 4 bases between them. CDR3 sequence: CASSYSTEKLFF. In DNA form, the CDR3 reads TGTGCCAGCAGTTACTCGACAGAAAAACTGTTTTTT.

The rearrangement links TRBV7-9 to TRBJ2-5, with D hard to call. Per germline, CDR1 SEHNR and CDR2 FQNEAQ (reference sequence). Trimming removed 5 bases at V and 0 bases at J, with 7 bases between. The CDR3 has 13 residues. The CDR3 bases are TGTGCCAGCAGCCGACTGAACCAAGAGACCCAGTACTTC. Translation: CASSRLNQETQYF.

V is TRBV28 and J is TRBJ2-3, with D possibly TRBD2 on 7 matching bases. The CDR3 has 17 residues. Germline values: CDR1 MDHEN, CDR2 SYDVKM. V gave up 6 bases and J gave up 4 bases, with 23 bases separating them. CDR3 coding DNA: TGTGCCAGCAGCTCAAGCCTCGGGGGGCCGGGATCAGATACGCAGTATTTT. Its translation is CASSSSLGGPGSDTQYF.

V usage is TRBV2 and J usage is TRBJ1-1; D call uncertain. V was shortened by 6 bases and J by 6 bases, with 8 bases between the two germline ends. The CDR3 has 11 residues. The germline gives CDR1 SNHLY, CDR2 FYNNEI. The CDR3 bases are TGTGCCAGCAGGGTGTACTCTGAAGCTTTCTTT. This sequence encodes CASRVYSEAFF.